The 5 T cell receptor beta chains given below trace back to one sample, sequenced in a study of blood T cell repertoires in COVID-19. Clones were read by immunoSEQ multiplex PCR, and TCRdb kept only the in-frame ones, dropping some. The sample lists fewer than 150,000 clones; 85% were seen once. The sample was peripheral blood. All receptors come from a man aged 35-49 years with acute or convalescent COVID-19.

The DNA of the CDR3 is TGCGCCCCCTGCCAAGGGGGGGTTCGGGGGTCCCCAGATACGCAGTATTTT. It yields the protein CAPCQGGVRGSPDTQYF. The V gene is TRBV4-1, the J gene TRBJ2-3; the D gene is possibly TRBD2 (7 bases). This CDR3 is built from 17 residues. V lost 11 bases and J 4 bases, leaving 28 bases between the germline ends. CDR1 is MGHRA and CDR2 is YSYEKL in the germline V gene.

The table lists this clone with a few counts. The chain carries TRBV7-2 and TRBJ1-2, with 8 positions matching TRBD1. V lost 3 bases to trimming and J lost 8 bases; unmatched junction nucleotides: 11. The V gene's germline CDR1 is SGHTA and CDR2 FQGNSA. The CDR3 consists of 15 residues. The CDR3 nucleotides read TGTGCCAGCAGCTTGCAGGGGCAGGGGGCGCGCGGCTACACCTTC. It is translated as CASSLQGQGARGYTF.

The chain combines TRBV24-1 with TRBJ1-5, with D perhaps TRBD1 (5 bases). The germline gives CDR1 KGHDR, CDR2 SFDVKD. The CDR3 totals 13 residues. Deletions cut 1 base from V and 6 bases from J, with 6 bases between. CDR3: CATSDFGGQPQHF. The CDR3 DNA sequence: TGTGCCACCAGTGATTTCGGGGGTCAGCCCCAGCATTTT.

The chain has TRBV4-1 and TRBJ2-7; 8 bases fit TRBD1. CDR3 length: 15 residues. Per germline, CDR1 MGHRA and CDR2 YSYEKL. The V and J ends lost 6 bases and 7 bases, in that order; junction bases with no gene match: 14. The DNA for the CDR3 is TGCGCCAGCAGTAGGATCGGGGCAGGGGGCGGTGAGCAGTACTTC. This codes for CASSRIGAGGGEQYF.

This chain joins TRBV29-1 and TRBJ2-2; a weak D match, TRBD1 (6 bases). The CDR3 consists of 12 residues. Germline values: CDR1 SQVTM, CDR2 ANQGSEA. Trimming took off 6 bases at V and 5 bases at J, with 10 bases between the two ends. CDR3 sequence: CSVDTGTGELFF. DNA for the CDR3: TGCAGCGTGGATACAGGGACCGGGGAGCTGTTTTTT.